This T cell receptor (beta chain) stems from a study of OX40 agonist ivuxolimab in advanced cancers. At the level of the study: Dose-escalation patients' cancers were hepatocellular carcinoma, melanoma, renal cell or head and neck cancer.

Only in-frame clones appear in the TCRdb table, and some are missing; sequencing was by immunoSEQ multiplex PCR. The sample yields under 90,000 clones, around 90% seen once. In germline, CDR1 is LNHNV, CDR2 YYDKDF (reference sequence). V lost 0 bases to trimming and J lost 9 bases; unmatched junction nucleotides: 19. The CDR3 is made up of 19 amino acids. The clonotype was recovered from an adult with an advanced solid tumor such as melanoma, head and neck, liver or kidney cancer. Sequencing used CD4+ or CD8+ T cells sorted from blood, obtained in a trial of the OX40 agonist ivuxolimab. The V call is TRBV15, the J call TRBJ2-1, with 8 bases lining up with TRBD2. As DNA, the CDR3 is TGTGCCACCAGCAGAGATCGCCCTCTGGCGGGAGGCAGAACTACTGAGCAGTTCTTC. Its protein product is CATSRDRPLAGGRTTEQFF.